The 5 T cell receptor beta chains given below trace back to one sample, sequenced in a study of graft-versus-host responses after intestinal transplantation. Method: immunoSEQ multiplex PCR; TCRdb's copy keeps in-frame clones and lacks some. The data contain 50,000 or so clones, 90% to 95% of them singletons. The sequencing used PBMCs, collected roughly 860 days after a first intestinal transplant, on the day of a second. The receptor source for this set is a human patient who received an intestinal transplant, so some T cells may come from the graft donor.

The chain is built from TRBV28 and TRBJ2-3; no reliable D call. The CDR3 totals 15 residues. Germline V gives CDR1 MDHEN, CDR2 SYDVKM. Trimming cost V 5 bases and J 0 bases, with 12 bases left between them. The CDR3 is CASSDQKSSTDTQYF. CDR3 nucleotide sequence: TGTGCCAGCAGTGACCAGAAGTCTAGCACAGATACGCAGTATTTT. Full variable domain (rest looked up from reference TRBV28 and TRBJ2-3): DVKVTQSSRYLVKRTGEKVFLECVQDMDHENMFWYRQDPGLGLRLIYFSYDVKMKEKGDIPEGYSVSREKKERFSLILESASTNQTSMYLCASSDQKSSTDTQYFGPGTRLTVL.

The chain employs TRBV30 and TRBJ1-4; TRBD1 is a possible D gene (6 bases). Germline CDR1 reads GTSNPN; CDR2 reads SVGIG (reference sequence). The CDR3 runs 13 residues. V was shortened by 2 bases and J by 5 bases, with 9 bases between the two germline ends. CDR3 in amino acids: CAWSRGQNEKLFF. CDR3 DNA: TGTGCCTGGAGTAGAGGACAGAATGAAAAACTGTTTTTT.

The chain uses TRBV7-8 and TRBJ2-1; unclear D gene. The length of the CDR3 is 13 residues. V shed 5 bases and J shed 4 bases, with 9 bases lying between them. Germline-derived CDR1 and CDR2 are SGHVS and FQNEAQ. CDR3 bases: TGTGCCAGCAGCGGAACTACATACAATGAGCAGTTCTTC. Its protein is CASSGTTYNEQFF.

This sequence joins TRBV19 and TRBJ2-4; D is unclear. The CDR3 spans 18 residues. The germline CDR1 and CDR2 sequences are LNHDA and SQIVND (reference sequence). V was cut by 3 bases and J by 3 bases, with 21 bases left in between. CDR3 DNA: TGTGCCAGTAGTATTCGTGAGGCAGGCCCCGACGGCAAAAACATTCAGTACTTC. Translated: CASSIREAGPDGKNIQYF. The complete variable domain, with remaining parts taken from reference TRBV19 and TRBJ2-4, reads DGGITQSPKYLFRKEGQNVTLSCEQNLNHDAMYWYRQDPGQGLRLIYYSQIVNDFQKGDIAEGYSVSREKKESFPLTVTSAQKNPTAFYLCASSIREAGPDGKNIQYFGAGTRLSVL.

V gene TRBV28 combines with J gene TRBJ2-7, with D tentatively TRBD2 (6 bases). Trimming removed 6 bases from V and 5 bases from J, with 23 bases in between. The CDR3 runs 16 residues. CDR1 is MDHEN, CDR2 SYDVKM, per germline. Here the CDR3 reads CASRPSGTGSRHEQYF. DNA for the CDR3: TGTGCCAGCAGGCCCTCCGGGACTGGAAGTCGGCACGAGCAGTACTTC.